This T cell receptor beta chain was obtained from a study of T cells expressing NK-cell markers. About the research overall: The TCR beta repertoires were obtained from sorted CD3+CD56+NKG2C+, CD3+CD56+NKG2C- and CD3+CD56-NKG2C+ T cells. Seven of the eight sequenced donors were HCMV-seropositive; one was seronegative.

As the method of synthesis, 5'RACE template switching with UMIs yielded TCR beta cDNA. TCRdb re-called the 5' RACE reads, yielding one record per CDR3 amino acid sequence without DNA. The repertoire table contains approximately 150,000 distinct CDR3 sequences. Looked up from germline, CDR1 is LGHDT and CDR2 is YNNKEL (reference sequence). The CDR3 sequence is 16 residues long. This TCR came from a man aged 18 to 35 in good health. The chain combines TRBV3-1 with TRBJ1-3. Sequenced sample: blood T cells: a sorted CD56 or NKG2C T cell subset, CD4+ or CD8+ T cells, or bulk PBMC T cells (not recorded which). The CDR3 is CASSQVRDSFGNTIYF.